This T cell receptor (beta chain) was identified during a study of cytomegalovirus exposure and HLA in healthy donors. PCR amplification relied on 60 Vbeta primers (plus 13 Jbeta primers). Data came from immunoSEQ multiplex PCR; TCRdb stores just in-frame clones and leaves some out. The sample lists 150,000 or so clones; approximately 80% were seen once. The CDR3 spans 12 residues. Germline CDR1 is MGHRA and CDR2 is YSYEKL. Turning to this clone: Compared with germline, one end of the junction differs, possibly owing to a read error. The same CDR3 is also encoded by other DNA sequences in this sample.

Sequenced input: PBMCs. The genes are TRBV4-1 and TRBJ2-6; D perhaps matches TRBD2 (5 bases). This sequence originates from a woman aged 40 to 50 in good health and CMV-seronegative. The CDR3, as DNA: TGCGCCAGCAAGGACCGGGGAGACGTCCTGACCTTC. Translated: CASKDRGDVLTF.